The 25 T cell receptor beta chains in this list originate from one sample, sequenced in a study of T cell repertoires in cytomegalovirus infection (dated by TCRdb to the late 2010s). TCRdb names Illumina HiSeq 1500 as the instrument used. TCRdb redid the processing of the public reads, applying fastp at Q25 and MiXCR, and retained in-frame beta chains. Each entry merges the rows of one CDR3 protein and shows their most common DNA and genes. This sample has almost 500,000 distinct CDR3 sequences in its table, and roughly 12% of those were observed once. Clones ranked in the top ten supply 10% to 13% of the sample. Sequenced sample: PBMCs. The source of these receptors is a human donor in good health (CMV status not recorded). Some clones in this sample may be carry-over from other donors' samples.

This clonotype occurred many times. V gene TRBV12-3 or TRBV12-4 combines with J gene TRBJ2-5; possibly TRBD1 or TRBD2 for D (5 bases each). The CDR3 totals 14 residues. With 5 bases removed from V and 5 bases from J, the gap between germline ends came to 15 bases. The CDR3 loop is CASSGDRRWETQYF. The CDR3 coding sequence is TGTGCCAGCAGTGGGGACCGCCGGTGGGAGACCCAGTACTTC.

The chain carries TRBV20-1 and TRBJ2-5, with 9 positions matching TRBD2. CDR3 size: 13 residues. In germline, CDR1 is DFQATT, CDR2 SNEGSKA (reference sequence). V dropped 4 bases and J dropped 4; count of bases not matched to a gene: 4. DNA for the CDR3: TGCAGTGCTATTAGCGGGAGAAGAGAGACCCAGTACTTC. Translating gives CSAISGRRETQYF.

The genes are TRBV29-1 and TRBJ1-5; no definite D call. V lost 4 bases to trimming and J lost 1 base, with 11 bases between them. The V gene's germline CDR1 is SQVTM and CDR2 ANQGSEA. CDR3 length equals 14 residues. CDR3 bases: TGCAGCGTTGGAGAGGGTGACAGCAATCAGCCCCAGCATTTT. The encoded protein is CSVGEGDSNQPQHF.

J is TRBJ2-7 and V is TRBV3-1, with 7 bases fitting TRBD2. This CDR3 comprises 15 residues. Trimming at V came to 2 bases and at J to 0 bases, leaving 4 bases not matched to a gene. Germline V gene lookup returns CDR1 LGHDT and CDR2 YNNKEL (reference sequence). The CDR3 loop is CASSQWLADSYEQYF. In nucleotides, the CDR3 is TGTGCCAGCAGCCAATGGCTAGCGGACTCCTACGAGCAGTACTTC.

This clonotype was seen more than once but under ten times. V is TRBV29-1 and J is TRBJ2-5; 9 nucleotides align to TRBD1. The length of the CDR3 is 12 residues. CDR1 SQVTM and CDR2 ANQGSEA come from the germline V gene. V trimming: 7 bases; J trimming: 5 bases; junction bases outside the gene matches: 5. The CDR3 loop reads CSAQGTGETQYF. As DNA, the CDR3 is TGCAGCGCCCAAGGGACAGGGGAGACCCAGTACTTC. Drawing the rest from reference TRBV29-1 and TRBJ2-5, the complete variable domain is SAVISQKPSRDICQRGTSLTIQCQVDSQVTMMFWYRQQPGQSLTLIATANQGSEATYESGFVIDKFPISRPNLTFSTLTVSNMSPEDSSIYLCSAQGTGETQYFGPGTRLLVL.

Ten or more counts support this clonotype. The chain uses TRBV7-8 and TRBJ2-5; D gene ambiguous. Per the germline V gene, CDR1 is SGHVS and CDR2 is FQNEAQ. V lost 5 bases and J lost 3, with 7 bases in between. CDR3 length: 12 amino acids. The DNA for the CDR3 is TGTGCCAGCAGCCCTCTCGAAGAGACCCAGTACTTC. This gives the protein CASSPLEETQYF.

The sample holds many counts of this clonotype. The rearrangement joins TRBV28 to TRBJ2-1; maybe TRBD2 (6 bases). The CDR3 is made up of 13 amino acids. Germline-derived CDR1 and CDR2 are MDHEN and SYDVKM. Trimming left V 6 bases short and J 5 bases short, with 11 bases between. The CDR3 region has the DNA TGTGCCAGCAGGGAGGGCCGGAACAATGAGCAGTTCTTC. Translating it yields CASREGRNNEQFF.

Many counts were recorded for this clonotype. The chain carries TRBV10-3 and TRBJ2-6; TRBD1 matches at 9 bases. V shed 4 bases and J 0 bases; nucleotides not matched to a gene: 4. CDR1 ENHRY and CDR2 SYGVKD come from the germline V gene. This CDR3 contains 17 residues. The CDR3 DNA is TGTGCCATCAGTGGCACAGGGGGCGGCTCTGGGGCCAACGTCCTGACTTTC. It yields the protein CAISGTGGGSGANVLTF.

This clonotype was detected ten times or more. V and J are TRBV4-1 and TRBJ1-2; D is ambiguous. Per germline, CDR1 MGHRA and CDR2 YSYEKL. V lost 0 bases, J lost 6 bases, and 11 bases lay in between. This CDR3 comprises 14 residues. The CDR3: CASSQETESNGYTF. The CDR3 DNA sequence: TGCGCCAGCAGCCAAGAAACAGAGTCGAATGGCTACACCTTC.

This clonotype occurred many times. The chain is built from TRBV10-3 and TRBJ2-5; TRBD2 matches at 8 bases. The V gene's germline CDR1 is ENHRY and CDR2 SYGVKD. This CDR3 spans 13 amino acids. V trimming: 5 bases; J trimming: 5 bases; junction bases outside the gene matches: 4. CDR3 nucleotides: TGTGCCATCAGTTCGGGACTAGATGAGACCCAGTACTTC. This encodes CAISSGLDETQYF.

This rearrangement joins TRBV20-1 to TRBJ1-5, with 10 bases lining up with TRBD1. Germline CDR1 and CDR2: DFQATT and SNEGSKA (reference sequence). The CDR3 sequence is 15 residues long. V dropped 3 bases and J dropped 3; count of bases not matched to a gene: 5. The CDR3, as DNA: TGCAGTGCTAGGTTGGGACAGGGGATCAATCAGCCCCAGCATTTT. Protein sequence: CSARLGQGINQPQHF.

With regard to this clonotype: A much larger clone differs by one base, so this may be a read error. V and J are TRBV6-6 and TRBJ1-1; D perhaps matches TRBD1 (5 bases). Trimming removed 6 bases at V and 1 base at J, with 12 bases between. The CDR3 is made up of 14 amino acids. CDR1 and CDR2 (germline): MNHNY, SVGAGI (reference sequence). CDR3 amino acids: CASRDAQANTEAFF. In nucleotides, the CDR3 is TGTGCCAGCAGAGACGCACAGGCGAACACTGAAGCTTTCTTT.

This clonotype was picked up a small number of times. The V call is TRBV20-1, the J call TRBJ2-2; D might be TRBD1 (6 bases). In germline, CDR1 is DFQATT, CDR2 SNEGSKA (reference sequence). The CDR3 runs to 14 residues. V was cut by 1 base and J by 7 bases, with 13 bases left in between. CDR3 in amino acids: CSARGFTGNGELFF. CDR3 coding DNA: TGCAGTGCTAGAGGTTTTACAGGGAACGGGGAGCTGTTTTTT.

The gene calls are TRBV5-4 and TRBJ2-2; 10 positions match TRBD2. J gave up 0 bases and V 4 bases, and 12 bases lay outside the gene matches. CDR3 length: 19 amino acids. Germline V gives CDR1 SGHNT, CDR2 YYREEE (reference sequence). CDR3 loop: CASSPGGASGGTNTGELFF. The CDR3 nucleotides read TGTGCCAGCAGCCCCGGAGGGGCTAGCGGGGGAACGAACACCGGGGAGCTGTTTTTT.

The chain couples TRBV14 to TRBJ2-7; unclear D gene. CDR1 is SGHDN, CDR2 FVKESK, per germline. The CDR3 runs to 13 residues. Between the trimmed V and J ends, which lost 2 bases and 2 bases, there was a span of 7 bases. The CDR3: CASSQWGPYEQYF. In nucleotides, the CDR3 is TGTGCCAGCAGCCAATGGGGTCCCTACGAGCAGTACTTC.

The CDR3 region has the DNA TGCAGTGCCTCCGTGGGGGTGGCCAAAAACATTCAGTACTTC. Residues: CSASVGVAKNIQYF. The rearrangement links TRBV20-1 to TRBJ2-4; D possibly matches TRBD1 or TRBD2 (5 bases each). V was clipped by 6 bases and J by 1 base, with 13 bases between them. This CDR3 comprises 14 residues. Germline-derived CDR1 and CDR2 are DFQATT and SNEGSKA (reference sequence).

This clonotype was counted at least ten times. This sequence joins TRBV24-1 and TRBJ2-2, with D unresolved. Trimming removed 0 bases from V and 6 bases from J, with 1 base in between. CDR1 and CDR2 (germline): KGHDR, SFDVKD. The CDR3 loop spans 12 amino acids. Written as DNA, the CDR3 is TGTGCCACCAGTGATTTGCCCGGGGAGCTGTTTTTT. Translated, it gives CATSDLPGELFF.

There are many counts of this clonotype. The CDR3 DNA reads as TGTGCCAGCTCACCGTTTGGGGGTAGCACTGAAGCTTTCTTT. Protein product: CASSPFGGSTEAFF. The gene calls are TRBV27 and TRBJ1-1; TRBD1 is a possible D gene (5 bases). V was pared by 8 bases and J by 4 bases, with 17 bases between. CDR1 is MNHEY and CDR2 is SMNVEV in the germline V gene (reference sequence). The CDR3 has 14 residues.

This clonotype was seen at least ten times. This sequence joins TRBV6-5 and TRBJ2-6; tentatively, D is TRBD1 (7 bases). Deletions cut 6 bases from V and 4 bases from J, with 16 bases between. CDR1 is MNHEY and CDR2 is SVGAGI in the germline V gene. CDR3 length equals 16 residues. CDR3 in amino acids: CASRYSGGSGANVLTF. The CDR3 DNA reads TGTGCCAGCAGATATTCAGGGGGGTCCGGGGCCAACGTCCTGACTTTC.

This clonotype was observed a handful of times. The V call is TRBV3-1, the J call TRBJ2-7; 7 bases are shared with TRBD2. V was pared by 3 bases and J by 0 bases, with 2 bases of the junction left unmatched. Germline V gene lookup returns CDR1 LGHDT and CDR2 YNNKEL (reference sequence). The CDR3 is 14 amino acids. CDR3: CASSQGEGSYEQYF. The CDR3 region has the DNA TGTGCCAGCAGCCAGGGGGAGGGCTCCTACGAGCAGTACTTC.

This clonotype has a count of ten or more. This chain uses TRBV28 with TRBJ2-1, with a possible D match to TRBD2 (6 bases). Germline V lookup: CDR1 MDHEN, CDR2 SYDVKM. CDR3 length equals 16 residues. V was shortened by 5 bases and J by 0 bases, with 14 bases between the two germline ends. CDR3 bases: TGTGCCAGCAGTATATTCGGGAGTGGCTCCTACAATGAGCAGTTCTTC. It encodes CASSIFGSGSYNEQFF.

This clonotype was detected ten times or more. The chain carries TRBV5-1 and TRBJ2-3; 10 positions match TRBD2. CDR1 is SGHRS and CDR2 is YFSETQ in the germline V gene. Trimming took 0 bases from V and 0 from J; bases not matched to a gene: 4. There are 17 residues in the CDR3. The CDR3 sequence: CASSLAPTSGSTDTQYF. CDR3 DNA sequence: TGCGCCAGCAGCTTGGCCCCGACTAGCGGGAGCACAGATACGCAGTATTTT.

This clonotype was seen only a few times. The V call is TRBV19, the J call TRBJ2-3; 7 bases are a match to TRBD2. The CDR3 length is 13 residues. Per germline, CDR1 LNHDA and CDR2 SQIVND (reference sequence). V dropped 3 bases and J dropped 4; count of bases not matched to a gene: 1. CDR3 DNA sequence: TGTGCCAGTAGTATGGGAGGGCCAGATACGCAGTATTTT. This encodes CASSMGGPDTQYF.

This clonotype has at least ten counts. The chain carries TRBV7-9 and TRBJ2-1; 13 bases align to TRBD2. Per germline, CDR1 SEHNR and CDR2 FQNEAQ (reference sequence). J gave up 9 bases and V 6 bases, and 14 bases lay outside the gene matches. The CDR3 totals 17 residues. The CDR3 loop is CASRPRTSGSHEVEQFF. CDR3 in DNA: TGTGCCAGCAGACCTCGGACTAGCGGGAGCCACGAAGTTGAGCAGTTCTTC.

This clonotype was counted ten times or more. The chain has TRBV11-1 and TRBJ2-5; D unclear. Germline V lookup: CDR1 SGHAT, CDR2 FQDESV (reference sequence). V gave up 4 bases and J gave up 5 bases, with 8 bases separating them. CDR3 size: 12 residues. The CDR3 bases are TGTGCCAGCAGCTCCCTTTGGGAGACCCAGTACTTC. Translated: CASSSLWETQYF.